This is a list of T cell receptor beta chains from one sample in a study of T-cell memory formation after mild COVID-19. TCRdb reprocessed the 5' RACE reads with MiXCR, giving one entry per CDR3 protein. The sample has a few hundred thousand distinct CDR3 sequences, 15% to 20% seen once. The specimen was PBMCs or a T cell subset sorted from them (not recorded which). The receptors derive from a young man who had mild COVID-19 (a few samples of this study predate the infection). Cell type and time point are not known. Each CDR3 is given with its conserved first and last residue. The D gene is left open where the match is weak. Clone size, where shown, is once, few, many, or a class for clones that have expanded.

TRBJ2-1	TRBV7-3	.	.	TGTGCCAGCGCCCCCGGAAGCTCCTACAATGAGCAGTTCTTC	CASAPGSSYNEQFF
TRBJ2-4	TRBV10-3	.	.	TGTGCCATCAGTGACGAGGGTAGCAAAAACATTCAGTACTTC	CAISDEGSKNIQYF
TRBJ2-5	TRBV9	few	TRBD1	TGTGCCAGCAGCGTGGGACAGCAAGAGACCCAGTACTTC	CASSVGQQETQYF
TRBJ2-1	TRBV7-9	.	TRBD1	TGTGCCAGCAGCCTCCGGCGGGACAGGGTCAATGAGCAGTTCTTC	CASSLRRDRVNEQFF
TRBJ2-1	TRBV5-4	once	TRBD2	TGTGCCAGCAGCCCCCCCCGGGGGGCCTACAATGAGCAGTTCTTC	CASSPPRGAYNEQFF
TRBJ1-5	TRBV4-1	.	TRBD1	TGCGCCAGCACCAGGACAGGGGATAGCAATCAGCCCCAGCATTTT	CASTRTGDSNQPQHF
TRBJ1-2	TRBV6-5	few	.	TGTGCCAGCAGTCCCGACAGTACCCGGGGCTACACCTTC	CASSPDSTRGYTF
TRBJ1-3	TRBV6-5	few	.	TGTGTCAGACCCGGGGGTCGGGGAAACACCATATATTTT	CVRPGGRGNTIYF
TRBJ1-1	TRBV12-3/TRBV12-4	many	.	TGTGCCAGCAGTTTGACCGCGGCAACTAGGGCTAGGGACACTGAAGCTTTCTTT	CASSLTAATRARDTEAFF
TRBJ1-5	TRBV4-3	few	.	TGCGCCAGCAGCCAAGCTTCCTATCAGCCCCAGCATTTT	CASSQASYQPQHF
TRBJ1-4	TRBV7-2	few	TRBD1	TGTGCCAGCAGCTTAGGGCAGGGGGAGGAAAAACTGTTTTTT	CASSLGQGEEKLFF
TRBJ1-1	TRBV3-1	many	TRBD1	TGTGCCAGCAGCCAGGCTAGGACAGGCGCTTTCTTT	CASSQARTGAFF
TRBJ2-1	TRBV29-1	few	.	TGCAGCGTGGGCCGGCTACATGAGCAGTTCTTC	CSVGRLHEQFF
TRBJ2-2	TRBV29-1	.	.	TGCAGCGTTGGAGGACCCAACCCCGGGGAGCTGTTTTTT	CSVGGPNPGELFF
TRBJ2-3	TRBV20-1	few	TRBD2	TGCAGTGCTAGACGGGGCGGGGGGGTTTCAGATACGCAGTATTTT	CSARRGGGVSDTQYF
TRBJ2-7	TRBV7-9	few	TRBD2	TGTGCCAGCAGCCCGGGGGGAGGACGAACCTACGAGCAGTACTTC	CASSPGGGRTYEQYF
TRBJ2-4	TRBV20-1	.	TRBD2	TGCAGTGCAAAGACTAGCGGGGCCAAAAACATTCAGTACTTC	CSAKTSGAKNIQYF
TRBJ2-1	TRBV5-1	.	.	TGCGCCAGCAGCTTGTTGGACCGCGAGCAGTTCTTC	CASSLLDREQFF
TRBJ2-7	TRBV5-1	.	.	TGCGCCAGCAGCCCCAAGGACCGAAGGGTCTACGAGCAGTACTTC	CASSPKDRRVYEQYF
TRBJ2-7	TRBV20-1	.	TRBD1	TGCAGTGTCCCGGGACAGGGTCTTTACGAGCAGTACTTC	CSVPGQGLYEQYF
TRBJ1-2	TRBV25-1	few	.	TGTGCCAGCAGTGGACATGGCTACACCTTC	CASSGHGYTF
TRBJ1-1	TRBV20-1	.	.	TGCAGTGCTAGCAGGGCGCTATCGGAAGCTTTCTTT	CSASRALSEAFF
TRBJ1-1	TRBV12-3/TRBV12-4	few	.	TGTGCCACCTCTTGGGTAGGAAACACTGAAGCTTTCTTT	CATSWVGNTEAFF
TRBJ1-6	TRBV7-3	few	.	TGTGCCAGCAGTCCTGGGCTATCCCAGAATTCACCCCTCCACTTT	CASSPGLSQNSPLHF
TRBJ1-2	TRBV10-3	few	.	TGTGCCATCAGTGGTTTCGCGGGGGATGGCTACACCTTC	CAISGFAGDGYTF
TRBJ2-2	TRBV28	few	.	TGTGCCAGCAGTTATGGCCGGGAGCTGTTTTTT	CASSYGRELFF
TRBJ2-1	TRBV18	.	.	TGTGCCAGCTCACCAACAGACGGATACAATGAGCAGTTCTTC	CASSPTDGYNEQFF
TRBJ2-7	TRBV2	.	TRBD2	TGTGCCAGCAAGACTAGCGGGGGCTCCTACGAGCAGTACTTC	CASKTSGGSYEQYF
TRBJ2-6	TRBV7-2	.	.	TGTGCCAGCAGCTTAGCCGGGGGAAGGGGGGCCAACGTCCTGACTTTC	CASSLAGGRGANVLTF
TRBJ2-2	TRBV11-2	few	TRBD2	TGTGCCAGCAGCTCTAGAGCGGGGGGGAACACCGGGGAGCTGTTTTTT	CASSSRAGGNTGELFF
TRBJ2-2	TRBV7-2	many	.	TGTGCCAGCAGCCTGCTATCCGGGGGCACCGGGGAGCTGTTTTTT	CASSLLSGGTGELFF
TRBJ1-1	TRBV9	few	.	TGTGCCAGCAGCGTAGCTGGAGGGGATCCAGCTTTCTTT	CASSVAGGDPAFF
TRBJ2-3	TRBV29-1	.	.	TGCAGCGTCGTCACAGATACGCAGTATTTT	CSVVTDTQYF
TRBJ1-1	TRBV6-1	.	TRBD1	TGTGCCAATCGACCGAAGGAGGGGGCGCGTCACACTGAAGCTTTATTT	CANRPKEGARHTEALF
TRBJ1-1	TRBV4-1	.	.	TGCGCCAGCAGCCAAGGAGGGGCGAGCGGCCGCAAGAACACTGAAGCTTTCTTT	CASSQGGASGRKNTEAFF
TRBJ2-7	TRBV4-1	.	TRBD1	TGCGCCAGCAGCCAACGAATGGACAGGCCCCTCGCGGAAGAGCAGTACTTC	CASSQRMDRPLAEEQYF
TRBJ2-1	TRBV5-1	.	.	TGCGCCACTTCTGTAAGCGGGACACTAAGCTCCTACAATGAGCAGTTCTTC	CATSVSGTLSSYNEQFF
TRBJ2-1	TRBV4-3	.	TRBD2	TGCGCCAGCAGCCAAGAAGTGGCTAGCGGGGGGGCGTACAATGAGCAGTTCTTC	CASSQEVASGGAYNEQFF
TRBJ2-7	TRBV9	few	TRBD2	TGTGCCAGCAGCGCCACTAGCGACTCCTACGAGCAGTACTTC	CASSATSDSYEQYF
TRBJ1-6	TRBV12-3/TRBV12-4	few	TRBD1	TGTGCCAGCAGTCCACGGACAGGGAATAATTCACCCCTCCACTTT	CASSPRTGNNSPLHF
TRBJ1-3	TRBV4-1	.	.	TGCGCCAGCAGCGAGGGGCCCAAGAGCTCTGGAAACACCATATATTTT	CASSEGPKSSGNTIYF
TRBJ2-2	TRBV19	many	.	TGTGCCAGTAGTATTAGCGTCTTGACCGGGGAGCTGTTTTTT	CASSISVLTGELFF
TRBJ2-3	TRBV12-3/TRBV12-4	many	.	TGCGCCAGCAGTCCGGGGGATACGCAGTATTTT	CASSPGDTQYF
TRBJ2-1	TRBV5-1	.	.	TGCGCCAGCAGCTTGGTGGACGAAGGATACAATGAGCAGTTCTTC	CASSLVDEGYNEQFF
TRBJ1-2	TRBV20-1	many	TRBD1	TGCAGTGCCCTCAACAGGGGGGGCTATGGCTACACCTTC	CSALNRGGYGYTF
TRBJ1-4	TRBV4-1	.	TRBD1	TGCGCCAGCAGCCAAGTAAAAGCCGGGACAGGGGGCAGAAGGACTAATGAAAAACTGTTTTTT	CASSQVKAGTGGRRTNEKLFF
TRBJ1-6	TRBV2	once	.	TGTGCCACCGGCTCCCCTATGTATAATTCACCCCTCCACTTT	CATGSPMYNSPLHF
TRBJ2-1	TRBV5-1	few	.	TGCGCCAGCAGACGTGGGACGAGCAATGAGCAGTTCTTC	CASRRGTSNEQFF
TRBJ2-1	TRBV4-2	few	TRBD2	TGTGCCAGCAGCCAAGGGGCGCTAGCGGGGGCCTACTACAATGAGCAGTTCTTC	CASSQGALAGAYYNEQFF
TRBJ1-6	TRBV6-5	few	.	TGTGCCAGCCGCGAGGGGGGAGCCAAGTCCTATAATTCACCCCTCCACTTT	CASREGGAKSYNSPLHF